What follows are 17 T cell receptor beta chains derived from one specimen sequenced in a study of blood T cell repertoires in COVID-19. Repertoires were generated with immunoSEQ multiplex PCR, while TCRdb's copy carries only in-frame clones and drops some. The sample holds about 250,000 clones; 70% to 90% are singletons and the top ten take 3% to 3.5%. The sample was peripheral blood. These receptors were collected from a man aged 18 to 35 with active or convalescent COVID-19.

The V call is TRBV6-5, the J call TRBJ1-1; 7 bases are a match to TRBD1. The ends lost 4 bases at V and 4 bases at J; junction bases unmatched: 6. Germline V gene data show CDR1 as MNHEY and CDR2 as SVGAGI. This CDR3 contains 14 residues. CDR3 sequence: CASSSHRGGTEAFF. DNA for the CDR3: TGTGCCAGCAGTTCTCACAGGGGAGGCACTGAAGCTTTCTTT.

The rearrangement uses TRBV12-3 or TRBV12-4 and TRBJ1-2; unclear D gene. Trimming took 2 bases from V and 7 from J, leaving 5 bases between them. There are 11 residues in the CDR3. CDR3 nucleotide sequence: TGTGCCAGCAGTTTAAGCCGTGGCTACACCTTC. Its translation is CASSLSRGYTF.

The V and J genes are TRBV2 and TRBJ1-5; TRBD1 matches at 10 bases. The V gene end was trimmed by 6 bases and the J gene end by 0 bases; junction bases not matched to a gene: 11. Per germline, CDR1 SNHLY and CDR2 FYNNEI. The CDR3 is 18 residues long. The CDR3 bases are TGTGCCAGCAGCCCGGGACAGGGGCGACGGTATAGCAATCAGCCCCAGCATTTT. It is translated as CASSPGQGRRYSNQPQHF.

This chain links TRBV28 with TRBJ1-3; unclear D gene. Germline assignment: CDR1 MDHEN and CDR2 SYDVKM. The V and J ends lost 5 bases and 5 bases respectively, with 13 bases between them. The CDR3 is 14 residues long. CDR3 protein: CASSTTTQRNTIYF. DNA of the CDR3: TGTGCCAGCAGTACAACAACCCAGAGAAACACCATATATTTT.

The V and J genes are TRBV7-9 and TRBJ2-3; a possible D gene is TRBD2 (6 bases). With 5 bases removed from V and 8 bases from J, the gap between germline ends came to 11 bases. Germline V gives CDR1 SEHNR, CDR2 FQNEAQ (reference sequence). This CDR3 is built from 12 residues. CDR3 sequence reads: CASSPGGSTQYF. CDR3 sequence (DNA): TGTGCCAGCAGCCCCGGGGGTAGTACGCAGTATTTT.

The V and J genes are TRBV29-1 and TRBJ1-2; a weak D match, TRBD1 (6 bases). Germline V gene lookup returns CDR1 SQVTM and CDR2 ANQGSEA. Trimming took off 4 bases at V and 8 bases at J, with 11 bases between the two ends. The CDR3 is 11 residues long. The CDR3 protein is CSVVTGQGYTF. The DNA of the CDR3 is TGCAGCGTTGTCACAGGGCAAGGCTACACCTTC.

The chain carries TRBV3-1 (or the pseudogene TRBV3-2) and TRBJ1-6; 9 bases agree with TRBD1. The V segment lost 6 bases and the J segment 7 bases; nucleotides outside the gene matches: 4. In germline, CDR1 is LGHDT, CDR2 YNNKEL (reference sequence). This CDR3 is 14 amino acids long. Written as DNA, the CDR3 is TGTGCCAGCAGGACCGGGACAGGGAATTCACCCCTCCACTTT. It is translated as CASRTGTGNSPLHF.

J is TRBJ2-2 and V is TRBV7-2; weak D call: TRBD1 (6 bases). This CDR3 has 13 residues. CDR1 and CDR2 (germline): SGHTA, FQGNSA. V gave up 1 base and J gave up 6 bases, with 6 bases separating them. The CDR3 coding sequence is TGTGCCAGCAGCTTAGACAGGGCCGGGGAGCTGTTTTTT. Translated: CASSLDRAGELFF.

The gene calls are TRBV30 and TRBJ1-5, with D hard to call. Trimming stripped 2 bases from V and 4 bases from J, with 9 bases between. Germline V gene sequence: CDR1 GTSNPN, CDR2 SVGIG (reference sequence). The CDR3 runs 13 residues. The CDR3 DNA reads as TGTGCCTGGAGTCCTCAGAAGAATCAGCCCCAGCATTTT. It yields the protein CAWSPQKNQPQHF.

The CDR3 sequence: CASSSPEQGYEQYF. For the CDR3, the DNA is TGTGCCAGCAGCTCCCCCGAACAGGGGTACGAGCAGTACTTC. The genes are TRBV7-9 and TRBJ2-7, with 7 bases identical to TRBD1. Looked up from germline, CDR1 is SEHNR and CDR2 is FQNEAQ (reference sequence). The CDR3 runs 14 residues. Trimming removed 4 bases from V and 4 bases from J; junction bases left unmatched: 7.

This clone was seen once. The V and J genes are TRBV9 and TRBJ1-4; D call uncertain. Germline V gene sequence: CDR1 SGDLS, CDR2 YYNGEE. The CDR3 extends over 14 amino acids. Deletions cut 0 bases from V and 4 bases from J, with 7 bases between. The CDR3 loop reads CASSVAPINEKLFF. In DNA form, the CDR3 reads TGTGCCAGCAGCGTAGCTCCTATTAATGAAAAACTGTTTTTT.

V and J are TRBV28 and TRBJ2-1, with TRBD2 identical over 13 bases. V trimming: 4 bases; J trimming: 8 bases; junction bases outside the gene matches: 8. CDR3 length: 16 amino acids. Germline CDR1 MDHEN, CDR2 SYDVKM. The chain's CDR3 is CASSSYGTSGNDEQFF. The CDR3 DNA reads as TGTGCCAGCAGTTCCTACGGGACTAGCGGGAACGATGAGCAGTTCTTC.

J is TRBJ1-4 and V is TRBV6-6; 8 nucleotides align to TRBD1. The germline V gene encodes CDR1 MNHNY and CDR2 SVGAGI (reference sequence). V lost 5 bases to trimming and J lost 7 bases; unmatched junction nucleotides: 9. This CDR3 has 15 amino acids. The CDR3 sequence is CASSPPGGLAEKLFF. CDR3 sequence (DNA): TGTGCCAGCAGTCCTCCAGGGGGCCTCGCTGAAAAACTGTTTTTT.

V and J are TRBV7-3 and TRBJ2-3; 8 bases align to TRBD2. CDR1 is SGHTA, CDR2 FQGTGA, per germline. The junction had 6 bases not matched to a gene; V was cut back by 4 bases and J by 6 bases. CDR3 length: 14 amino acids. This chain's CDR3 is CASSSGTSGDTQYF. The CDR3 DNA reads as TGTGCCAGCAGCTCCGGGACTAGTGGGGATACGCAGTATTTT.

The chain combines TRBV6-5 with TRBJ2-2; no clear D gene. Germline CDR1 and CDR2: MNHEY and SVGAGI. This CDR3 is 15 amino acids long. With 6 bases removed from V and 6 bases from J, the gap between germline ends came to 17 bases. DNA for the CDR3: TGTGCCAGCAGCTCTATGGGCAGTCATCCCGGGGAGCTGTTTTTT. Protein sequence: CASSSMGSHPGELFF.

This clone showed up just a few times. V is TRBV6-6 and J is TRBJ1-2, with 9 bases fitting TRBD1. CDR1 and CDR2 from the germline V gene are MNHNY and SVGAGI (reference sequence). The CDR3 runs 14 residues. With 6 bases clipped from V and 1 base from J, the junction kept 3 bases outside the gene matches. In DNA form, the CDR3 reads TGTGCCAGCAGCTGGACAGGGGTTAACTATGGCTACACCTTC. Translation gives CASSWTGVNYGYTF.

This clone occurred a few times. This chain links TRBV10-3 with TRBJ1-5; TRBD1 agrees at 9 bases. V gave up 10 bases and J gave up 6 bases; unmatched junction bases: 13. Germline V CDR1 and CDR2: ENHRY, SYGVKD. There are 15 residues in the CDR3. The CDR3 region has the DNA TGTGCCACTTGGGTCGGGACAGGGTCCCCTCAGCCCCAGCATTTT. Its translation: CATWVGTGSPQPQHF.